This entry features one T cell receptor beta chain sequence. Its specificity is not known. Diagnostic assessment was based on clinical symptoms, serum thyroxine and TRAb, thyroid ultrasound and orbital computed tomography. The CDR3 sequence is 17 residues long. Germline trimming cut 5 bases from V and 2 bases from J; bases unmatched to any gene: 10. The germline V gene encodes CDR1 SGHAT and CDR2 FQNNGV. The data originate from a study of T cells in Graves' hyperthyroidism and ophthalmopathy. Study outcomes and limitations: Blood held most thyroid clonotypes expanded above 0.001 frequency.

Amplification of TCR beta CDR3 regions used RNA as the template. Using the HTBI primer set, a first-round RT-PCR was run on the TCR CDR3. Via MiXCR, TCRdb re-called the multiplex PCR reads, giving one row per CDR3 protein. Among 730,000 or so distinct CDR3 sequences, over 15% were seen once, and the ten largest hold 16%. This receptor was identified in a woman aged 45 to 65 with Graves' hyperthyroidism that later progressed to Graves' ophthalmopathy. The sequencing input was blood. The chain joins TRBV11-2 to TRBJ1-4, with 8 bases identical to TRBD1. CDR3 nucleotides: TGTGCCAGCAGCCTGGAACCCAGGGGGCTGACTAATGAAAAACTGTTTTTT. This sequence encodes CASSLEPRGLTNEKLFF. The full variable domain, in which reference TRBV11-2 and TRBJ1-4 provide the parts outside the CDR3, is EAGVAQSPRYKIIEKRQSVAFWCNPISGHATLYWYQQILGQGPKLLIQFQNNGVVDDSQLPKDRFSAERLKGVDSTLKIQPAKLEDSAVYLCASSLEPRGLTNEKLFFGSGTQLSVL.